Below are 30 T cell receptor beta chains sequenced from a single sample in a study of T cell responses to AZD1222 COVID-19 vaccine. Repertoires were generated with immunoSEQ multiplex PCR, while TCRdb's copy carries only in-frame clones and drops some. This sample has 150,000 to 200,000 clones; roughly nine tenths occur once, and the top ten carry approximately 1.6%. The input for sequencing was peripheral blood, taken 28 days after the second AZD1222 dose. Source of these receptors: an adult who received the AZD1222 COVID-19 vaccine.

CDR3 amino acids: CASSEWGPQHF. CDR3 nucleotides: TGTGCCAGCAGTGAATGGGGGCCCCAGCATTTT. The chain links TRBV2 to TRBJ1-5; no reliable D call. Deletions cut 2 bases from V and 9 bases from J, with 5 bases between. The CDR3 is 11 residues long. Germline assignment: CDR1 SNHLY and CDR2 FYNNEI.

The CDR3 DNA follows: TGCGCCAGCAGGACTAGCGGGAGCGGTAATGAGCAGTTCTTC. Translated, it gives CASRTSGSGNEQFF. The chain recombines TRBV5-1 with TRBJ2-1; TRBD2 matches at 12 bases. The CDR3 contains 14 residues. Germline CDR1 and CDR2: SGHRS and YFSETQ. Germline trimming cut 5 bases from V and 7 bases from J; bases unmatched to any gene: 4. The entire variable domain, with the rest obtained from reference TRBV5-1 and TRBJ2-1, is as follows: KAGVTQTPRYLIKTRGQQVTLSCSPISGHRSVSWYQQTPGQGLQFLFEYFSETQRNKGNFPGRFSGRQFSNSRSEMNVSTLELGDSALYLCASRTSGSGNEQFFGPGTRLTVL.

V usage is TRBV19 and J usage is TRBJ1-5; D unresolved. Germline V gene sequence: CDR1 LNHDA, CDR2 SQIVND (reference sequence). The CDR3 length is 15 residues. V gave up 1 base and J gave up 1 base, with 8 bases separating them. The chain's CDR3 is CASSIGPESNQPQHF. The CDR3 DNA reads TGTGCCAGTAGTATAGGGCCGGAGAGCAATCAGCCCCAGCATTTT.

The genes are TRBV3-1 (or the pseudogene TRBV3-2) and TRBJ1-1; 8 nucleotides line up with TRBD1. With 1 base clipped from V and 11 bases from J, the junction kept 18 bases outside the gene matches. The CDR3 is 17 residues long. Germline V gene sequence: CDR1 LGHDT, CDR2 YNNKEL (reference sequence). CDR3 protein: CASSQGQGARVGRGAFF. CDR3 sequence (DNA): TGTGCCAGCAGCCAAGGGCAGGGGGCGCGGGTCGGCCGGGGGGCTTTCTTT.

This clone was detected once. The rearrangement joins TRBV6-6 to TRBJ2-7, with 10 bases matching TRBD1. Germline-derived CDR1 and CDR2 are MNHNY and SVGAGI (reference sequence). The V gene end was trimmed by 6 bases and the J gene end by 4 bases; junction bases not matched to a gene: 12. There are 16 residues in the CDR3. CDR3 nucleotide sequence: TGTGCCAGCAGCCGACGGGCCGGGACAGGGGTTTACGAGCAGTACTTC. It specifies CASSRRAGTGVYEQYF.

The rearrangement uses TRBV5-5 and TRBJ2-1, with TRBD2 matching over 14 bases. Germline CDR1 and CDR2: SGHKS and YYEKEE (reference sequence). V lost 3 bases and J lost 4; bases outside the gene matches: 15. CDR3 length: 20 amino acids. The CDR3 DNA sequence: TGTGCCAGCAGCTGGCGCGGGACTAGCGGGAGATCGGGGAGTTACAATGAGCAGTTCTTC. Protein product: CASSWRGTSGRSGSYNEQFF.

This clone appeared a single time. The chain joins TRBV6-5 to TRBJ1-2; the D gene is possibly TRBD1 (5 bases). With 6 bases removed from V and 2 bases from J, the gap between germline ends came to 10 bases. The length of the CDR3 is 13 residues. Germline CDR1 and CDR2: MNHEY and SVGAGI. CDR3 amino acids: CASRRQGNYGYTF. The CDR3 DNA follows: TGTGCCAGCAGGCGTCAGGGAAACTATGGCTACACCTTC.

The gene calls are TRBV18 and TRBJ2-7; D is unclear. CDR1 and CDR2 from the germline V gene are KGHSH and LQKENI. This CDR3 has 13 residues. V lost 6 bases and J lost 4, with 13 bases in between. The chain's CDR3 is CASSTGVGYEQYF. The CDR3 DNA reads TGTGCCAGCTCTACCGGAGTGGGGTACGAGCAGTACTTC.

This clone occurred once. DNA of the CDR3: TGTGCCAGCAGCTTAGGGCCTACCGGGGAGCTGTTTTTT. This encodes CASSLGPTGELFF. V gene TRBV7-3 combines with J gene TRBJ2-2; no definite D call. Trimming left V 2 bases short and J 5 bases short, with 6 bases between. The germline V gene encodes CDR1 SGHTA and CDR2 FQGTGA. The CDR3 is 13 amino acids.

The chain combines TRBV6-5 with TRBJ2-7; 9 nucleotides agree with TRBD1. Germline V CDR1 and CDR2: MNHEY, SVGAGI. V lost 5 bases, J lost 7 bases, and 12 bases stayed unmatched. This CDR3 comprises 15 residues. The CDR3 nucleotides are TGTGCCAGCAGTATAGGGTCACAGGGGGCCGGTGAGCAGTACTTC. Its translation is CASSIGSQGAGEQYF.

This chain connects TRBV7-3 to TRBJ2-3; the match to TRBD2 covers 7 bases. Germline V gene data show CDR1 as SGHTA and CDR2 as FQGTGA. V lost 0 bases to trimming and J lost 4 bases; unmatched junction nucleotides: 10. The length of the CDR3 is 17 residues. The CDR3 loop is CASSLTGRIGRADTQYF. DNA for the CDR3: TGTGCCAGCAGCTTAACGGGCCGGATAGGGAGGGCAGATACGCAGTATTTT.

The chain uses TRBV4-1 and TRBJ1-6; possibly TRBD1 for D (6 bases). The CDR3 consists of 12 residues. The ends were cut back, 5 bases at V and 7 bases at J, with 6 bases in the middle. CDR1 is MGHRA, CDR2 YSYEKL, per germline. CDR3 nucleotides: TGCGCCAGCAGCAGGGGGAATTCACCCCTCCACTTT. Translating it yields CASSRGNSPLHF.

V and J are TRBV2 and TRBJ1-4, with 9 bases that match TRBD1. The V gene end was trimmed by 6 bases and the J gene end by 5 bases; junction bases not matched to a gene: 7. CDR3 length equals 15 residues. CDR1 is SNHLY, CDR2 FYNNEI, per germline. DNA for the CDR3: TGTGCCAGCAGGTTACAGGGGGCGATGAATGAAAAACTGTTTTTT. Translation gives CASRLQGAMNEKLFF.

The genes are TRBV30 and TRBJ1-6; D gene ambiguous. CDR1 is GTSNPN and CDR2 is SVGIG in the germline V gene (reference sequence). Between the trimmed V and J ends, which lost 4 bases and 7 bases, there was a span of 11 bases. The CDR3 totals 13 residues. CDR3 protein: CAWTEYRNSPLHF. The CDR3, as DNA: TGTGCCTGGACAGAGTATAGAAATTCACCCCTCCACTTT.

This chain uses TRBV4-1 with TRBJ2-1; 8 bases line up with TRBD2. CDR3 length: 19 residues. V shed 4 bases and J 0 bases; nucleotides not matched to a gene: 14. Germline CDR1 is MGHRA and CDR2 is YSYEKL. The CDR3 protein is CASSPRSGTVRSSYNEQFF. DNA of the CDR3: TGCGCCAGCAGCCCGCGTAGCGGGACCGTACGTAGCTCCTACAATGAGCAGTTCTTC.

V usage is TRBV7-2 and J usage is TRBJ1-5, with 9 bases fitting TRBD1. CDR1 SGHTA and CDR2 FQGNSA come from the germline V gene. The CDR3 sequence is 17 residues long. Losses at the gene ends were 6 bases for V and 5 bases for J; bases not matched to a gene: 14. CDR3 sequence (DNA): TGTGCCAGCAGTCCAACAGGGGGCGCGAACCCCTATCAGCCCCAGCATTTT. Protein sequence: CASSPTGGANPYQPQHF.

The chain joins TRBV2 to TRBJ2-5, with 7 bases that match TRBD1. Germline V gene lookup returns CDR1 SNHLY and CDR2 FYNNEI. Unmatched junction bases numbered 7, after V lost 5 bases and J lost 4 bases. This CDR3 has 14 residues. The CDR3 loop is CASSLGGDVETQYF. The CDR3 nucleotides read TGTGCCAGCAGTCTAGGGGGCGATGTAGAGACCCAGTACTTC.

V gene TRBV2 combines with J gene TRBJ2-3; TRBD1 agrees at 8 bases. Per germline, CDR1 SNHLY and CDR2 FYNNEI. The CDR3 totals 17 residues. The J segment lost 0 bases and the V segment lost 4 bases, leaving 9 bases of the junction unmatched. CDR3 protein: CASSVDRGKISTDTQYF. CDR3 bases: TGTGCCAGCAGTGTAGACAGGGGAAAGATCAGCACAGATACGCAGTATTTT.

The genes are TRBV27 and TRBJ2-3; D gene uncertain. V was clipped by 3 bases and J by 2 bases, with 12 bases between them. CDR3 length equals 15 residues. In germline, CDR1 is MNHEY, CDR2 SMNVEV (reference sequence). CDR3 nucleotide sequence: TGTGCCAGCAGTTTGGCGGACCCTTACACAGATACGCAGTATTTT. Its translation: CASSLADPYTDTQYF.

The J gene is TRBJ2-1, the V gene TRBV7-9, with D perhaps TRBD1 (5 bases). There are 14 residues in the CDR3. The germline CDR1 and CDR2 sequences are SEHNR and FQNEAQ (reference sequence). The germline V and J ends were trimmed by 6 bases and 3 bases, with 12 bases remaining between them. CDR3 protein: CASRAQGFYNEQFF. The CDR3 DNA reads as TGTGCCAGCAGAGCCCAGGGATTCTACAATGAGCAGTTCTTC.

This clone was detected only a few times. This rearrangement joins TRBV7-8 to TRBJ1-1; D unclear. Germline V CDR1 and CDR2: SGHVS, FQNEAQ. This CDR3 is 13 amino acids long. V was clipped by 1 base and J by 2 bases, with 5 bases between them. The CDR3 reads CASSLVGNTEAFF. The CDR3 DNA reads as TGTGCCAGCAGCTTAGTGGGCAACACTGAAGCTTTCTTT.

This clone was seen only once. The V and J genes are TRBV30 and TRBJ2-7; D remains unclear. V was pared by 1 base and J by 4 bases, with 8 bases between. CDR1 is GTSNPN, CDR2 SVGIG, per germline (reference sequence). This CDR3 region has 12 residues. DNA of the CDR3: TGTGCCTGGAGTGATGTGGGATACGAGCAGTACTTC. Its translation: CAWSDVGYEQYF.

This clone was detected a few times. The chain joins TRBV5-6 to TRBJ2-2; TRBD2 is a possible D gene (6 bases). V lost 2 bases to trimming and J lost 10 bases, with 9 bases between them. Per germline, CDR1 SGHDT and CDR2 YYEEEE. The length of the CDR3 is 12 residues. The DNA for the CDR3 is TGTGCCAGCAGCTTCGGAGGGGAGGAGCTGTTTTTT. This sequence encodes CASSFGGEELFF.

The chain recombines TRBV7-8 with TRBJ2-2; perhaps D is TRBD1 or TRBD2 (6 bases each). CDR1 and CDR2 (germline): SGHVS, FQNEAQ. Trimming shortened V by 4 bases and J by 6 bases, and 18 bases separated the two germline ends. This CDR3 spans 16 amino acids. The CDR3 sequence: CASSSSPWGAAGELFF. The CDR3 nucleotides read TGTGCCAGCAGCTCGTCGCCCTGGGGGGCCGCCGGGGAGCTGTTTTTT.

There are a few counts of this clone. V and J are TRBV24-1 and TRBJ2-1, with D unresolved. V lost 2 bases to trimming and J lost 4 bases, with 8 bases between them. CDR1 and CDR2 (germline): KGHDR, SFDVKD. This CDR3 has 14 residues. CDR3 sequence: CATSDSDLYNEQFF. DNA for the CDR3: TGTGCCACCAGTGATTCTGACCTTTACAATGAGCAGTTCTTC.

Notes on this clone: The same CDR3 can be traced to other DNA sequences in this sample. The chain joins TRBV19 to TRBJ1-5, with 8 nucleotides matching TRBD1. Germline assignment: CDR1 LNHDA and CDR2 SQIVND (reference sequence). Unmatched junction bases numbered 5, after V lost 5 bases and J lost 2 bases. The CDR3 consists of 15 residues. The CDR3 spells CASSSGQGGNQPQHF. CDR3 bases: TGTGCCAGTAGTTCCGGACAGGGTGGCAATCAGCCCCAGCATTTT.

Notes on this clone: The junction and the germline gene differ at one end; a read error may be behind it. The J gene is TRBJ2-7, the V gene TRBV7-2; tentatively, D is TRBD1 (5 bases). This CDR3 is 15 amino acids long. Germline CDR1 and CDR2: SGHTA and FQGNSA. The CDR3 region has the DNA TGTGCCAGCAGTTTAGACGTACAGGTTATCTACGAGCAGTACTTC. As protein: CASSLDVQVIYEQYF.

The genes are TRBV30 and TRBJ1-4; D gene ambiguous. V was shortened by 1 base and J by 6 bases, with 12 bases between the two germline ends. Germline lookup yields CDR1 GTSNPN and CDR2 SVGIG (reference sequence). The CDR3 contains 14 residues. The CDR3 is CAWSGQVSYEKLFF. The CDR3 coding sequence is TGTGCCTGGAGTGGCCAGGTGTCTTATGAAAAACTGTTTTTT.

This chain joins TRBV2 and TRBJ1-4, with D perhaps matching TRBD1 (5 bases). Germline V gives CDR1 SNHLY, CDR2 FYNNEI. The CDR3 has 15 amino acids. V was cut by 8 bases and J by 0 bases, with 13 bases left in between. CDR3 sequence: CASCKGTSTNEKLFF. The CDR3 nucleotides read TGTGCCAGCTGCAAAGGGACCTCAACTAATGAAAAACTGTTTTTT.

The CDR3 sequence is CASSLPLGANTEAFF. For the CDR3, the DNA is TGTGCCAGCAGCTTACCTTTGGGGGCGAACACTGAAGCTTTCTTT. V is TRBV11-2 and J is TRBJ1-1; D possibly corresponds to TRBD1 (6 bases). The CDR3 covers 15 residues. The germline gives CDR1 SGHAT, CDR2 FQNNGV. Trimming cost V 2 bases and J 1 base, with 11 bases left between them.